A single T cell receptor beta chain is shown here with its context. The data were taken from a study of blood T cell repertoires in COVID-19. Study as a whole: Material from acute and convalescent COVID-19 was sourced from the United States, Italy and Spain. PBMCs, B-cell-depleted T cells, or T cells provided the cDNA or gDNA that made up the material.

Per the original methods: The authors estimated nucleated cell counts from reference gene primer amplification. The assay was immunoSEQ multiplex PCR, and TCRdb's table has in-frame clones only and misses some. D and trimming were read from the DNA, whereas the V and J calls and clone size are those reported in that table. Of around 310,000 clones listed, around 89% were seen once; the top ten hold under 5%. Germline CDR1 reads SGHAT; CDR2 reads FQNNGV. Germline trimming cut 4 bases from V and 2 bases from J; bases unmatched to any gene: 14. The CDR3 contains 18 residues. The chain recombines TRBV11-2 with TRBJ2-7; TRBD2 matches 10 bases. Sequencing was done on a sample of peripheral blood. The clonotype was recovered from a woman aged 45 to 65 with active or convalescent COVID-19. The CDR3 here is CASSSTGLAGAGTYEQYF. The CDR3 DNA is TGTGCCAGCAGCTCAACGGGGCTAGCGGGAGCTGGAACCTACGAGCAGTACTTC.